This TCR beta chain was recovered during a study of tumor-infiltrating lymphocytes in primary liver carcinoma. Investigators took RNA and DNA out together from roughly 21-30 mg of unsorted bulk tissue. Germline V CDR1 and CDR2: MNHEY, SVGAGI. CDR3 length: 15 amino acids. Starting material of 500 to 600 ng total RNA yielded TCR beta cDNA via a constant-region primer. For TCR beta, libraries were produced by three nested multiplex PCR rounds using slightly modified ARM-PCR. Running roughly 10 cycles apiece, the first two PCR rounds relied on TRBV1-TRBV30 forward primers together with a C-beta reverse primer. MiXCR, run by TCRdb on the multiplex PCR reads, gives a single entry per CDR3 protein. The sample has roughly 100,000 distinct CDR3 sequences; around 80% are singletons. This clonotype was found once. The junction departs from germline at one end; a sequencing error may be responsible.

The clonotype was recovered from a man aged 40-50 years with primary liver carcinoma and hepatitis B virus infection. The V gene is TRBV6-5, the J gene TRBJ1-3, with a possible D match to TRBD1 (6 bases). Input material: liver tumor tissue from sampling region 3. The subset here: tumor region T3, left-lateral pole. CDR3 sequence: CASSIQGSSGNTIYF. The CDR3 bases are TGTGCCAGCAGTATACAGGGCTCCTCTGGAAACACTATATATTTT.